This T cell receptor (beta chain) was identified during a study of post-analysis software for immune sequencing data. Findings and limits, study-wide: Comparison of patients with controls showed five TRBV segments more frequent in patients, TRBV5-6, TRBV5-1 and TRBV20-1 among them.

The CDR3 totals 18 residues. CDR1 is KGHSY, CDR2 FQNENV, per germline. V dropped 0 bases and J dropped 9 bases, with 24 bases sitting between them. The TCR beta cDNA libraries contained unique molecular identifiers. TCRdb re-called the PCR reads with MiXCR, one entry per CDR3 protein. The sample consists of hundreds of thousands of distinct CDR3 sequences, approximately 60% of them appearing once. Concerning this clonotype itself: Its antigen remains unidentified.

The J gene is TRBJ2-1, the V gene TRBV16; D perhaps matches TRBD2 (5 bases). The receptor was derived from a girl aged 2 to 10 with multiple sclerosis. The sample comprised blood. In nucleotides, the CDR3 is TGTGCCAGCAGCCAATCAGGGCGGGTCGTTGCGTTTGATAGTGAGCAGTTCTTC. Its protein product is CASSQSGRVVAFDSEQFF. Full variable domain (outside the CDR3, taken from reference TRBV16 and TRBJ2-1): GEEVAQTPKHLVRGEGQKAKLYCAPIKGHSYVFWYQQVLKNEFKFLISFQNENVFDETGMPKERFSAKCLPNSPCSLEIQATKLEDSAVYFCASSQSGRVVAFDSEQFFGPGTRLTVL.